This entry is about one T cell receptor (beta chain). Its antigen is not known. With 0 bases clipped from V and 7 bases from J, the junction kept 5 bases outside the gene matches. There are 13 residues in the CDR3. Germline V gene sequence: CDR1 GTSNPN, CDR2 SVGIG (reference sequence). This sample was included in a study of lymphopenia after photon versus proton radiotherapy. Study-wide findings and caveats: Oligoclonal CD8+ Temra expansion after nadir drove photon patients' diversity drop. Survival link was tested only in deceased patients; proton benefit remains a possibility. Under photons, naive T cells and diversity fell while effector/memory populations rose.

Produced via immunoSEQ multiplex PCR; TCRdb's table is partial and in-frame only. This table holds 70,000 to 95,000 clones, about 86% found once. The source material was peripheral blood, sampled from a patient treated with proton-based radiotherapy. This rearrangement joins TRBV30 to TRBJ2-7; 8 bases map to TRBD2. This clonotype was obtained from a man aged 55 to 69 with pancreatic cancer. CDR3 residues: CAWSVAGVGEQYF. In DNA form, the CDR3 reads TGTGCCTGGAGTGTAGCGGGAGTGGGAGAGCAGTACTTC.